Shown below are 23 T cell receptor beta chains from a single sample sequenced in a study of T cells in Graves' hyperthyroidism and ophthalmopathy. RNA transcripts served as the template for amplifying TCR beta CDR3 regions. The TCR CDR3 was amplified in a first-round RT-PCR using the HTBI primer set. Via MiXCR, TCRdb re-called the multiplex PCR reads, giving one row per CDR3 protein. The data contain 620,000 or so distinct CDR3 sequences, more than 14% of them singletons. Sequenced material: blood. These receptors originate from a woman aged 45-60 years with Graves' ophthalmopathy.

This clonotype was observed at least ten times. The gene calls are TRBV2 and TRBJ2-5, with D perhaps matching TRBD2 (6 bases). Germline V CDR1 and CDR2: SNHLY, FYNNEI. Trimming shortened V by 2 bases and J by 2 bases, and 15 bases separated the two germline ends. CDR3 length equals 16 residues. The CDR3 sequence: CASSEFSGFGQETQYF. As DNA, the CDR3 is TGTGCCAGCAGTGAATTTAGCGGTTTTGGACAAGAGACCCAGTACTTC.

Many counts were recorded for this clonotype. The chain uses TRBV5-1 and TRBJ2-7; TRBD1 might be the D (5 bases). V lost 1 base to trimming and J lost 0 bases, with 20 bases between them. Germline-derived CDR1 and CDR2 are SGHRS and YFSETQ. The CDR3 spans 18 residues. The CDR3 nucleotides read TGCGCCAGCAGCTTGATGTCGGTGGGCAGGGCGAGCTCCTACGAGCAGTACTTC. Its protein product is CASSLMSVGRASSYEQYF.

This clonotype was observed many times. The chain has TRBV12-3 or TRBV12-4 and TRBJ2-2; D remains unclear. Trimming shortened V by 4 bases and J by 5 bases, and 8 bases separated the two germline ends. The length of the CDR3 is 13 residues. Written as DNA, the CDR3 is TGTGCCAGCAGTTCTAGAGAGACCGGGGAGCTGTTTTTT. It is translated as CASSSRETGELFF.

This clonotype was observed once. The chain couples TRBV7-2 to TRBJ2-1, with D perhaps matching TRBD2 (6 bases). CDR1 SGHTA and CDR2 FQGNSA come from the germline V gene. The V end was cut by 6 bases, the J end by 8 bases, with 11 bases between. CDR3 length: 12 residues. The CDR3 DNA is TGTGCCAGCAGTCTCAGCGGGTATGAGCAGTTCTTC. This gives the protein CASSLSGYEQFF.

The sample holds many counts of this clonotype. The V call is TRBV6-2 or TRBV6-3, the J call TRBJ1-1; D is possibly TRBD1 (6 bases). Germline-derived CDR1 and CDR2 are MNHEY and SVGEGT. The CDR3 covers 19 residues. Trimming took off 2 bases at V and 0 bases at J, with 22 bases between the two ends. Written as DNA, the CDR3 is TGTGCCAGCAGTTACCCCGGATGGGGGGGCTCTTCCATGAACACTGAAGCTTTCTTT. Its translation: CASSYPGWGGSSMNTEAFF.

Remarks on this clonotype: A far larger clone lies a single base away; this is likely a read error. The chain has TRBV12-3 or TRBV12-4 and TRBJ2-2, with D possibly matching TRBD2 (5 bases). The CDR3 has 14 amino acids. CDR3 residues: CASSLERNAGELFF. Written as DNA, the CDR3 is TGTGCCAGCAGTTTGGAGCGGAACGCCGGGGAGCTGTTTTTT.

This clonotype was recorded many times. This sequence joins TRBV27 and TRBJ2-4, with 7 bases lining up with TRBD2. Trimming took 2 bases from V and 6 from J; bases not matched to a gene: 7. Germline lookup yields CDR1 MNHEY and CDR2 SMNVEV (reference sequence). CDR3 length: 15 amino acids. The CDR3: CASSLVGGIANIQYF. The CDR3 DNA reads TGTGCCAGCAGTTTAGTCGGGGGGATCGCAAACATTCAGTACTTC.

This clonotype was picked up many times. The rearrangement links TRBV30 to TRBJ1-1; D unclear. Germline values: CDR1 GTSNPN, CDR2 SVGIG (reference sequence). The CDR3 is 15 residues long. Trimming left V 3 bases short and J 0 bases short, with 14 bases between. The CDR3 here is CAWSERLFLNTEAFF. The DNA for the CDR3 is TGTGCCTGGAGCGAGCGACTCTTCTTGAACACTGAAGCTTTCTTT.

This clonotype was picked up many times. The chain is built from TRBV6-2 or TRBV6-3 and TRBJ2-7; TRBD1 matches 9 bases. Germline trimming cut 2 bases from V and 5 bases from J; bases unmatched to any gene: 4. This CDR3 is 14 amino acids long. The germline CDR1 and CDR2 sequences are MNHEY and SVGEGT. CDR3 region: CASSYGTGFDEQYF. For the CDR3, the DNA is TGTGCCAGCAGTTACGGGACAGGGTTCGACGAGCAGTACTTC.

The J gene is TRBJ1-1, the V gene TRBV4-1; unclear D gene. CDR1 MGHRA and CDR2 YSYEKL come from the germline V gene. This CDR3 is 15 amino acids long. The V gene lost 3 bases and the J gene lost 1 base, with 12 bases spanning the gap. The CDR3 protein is CASSHLLKPNTEAFF. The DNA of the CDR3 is TGCGCCAGCAGCCACTTGCTGAAGCCGAACACTGAAGCTTTCTTT.

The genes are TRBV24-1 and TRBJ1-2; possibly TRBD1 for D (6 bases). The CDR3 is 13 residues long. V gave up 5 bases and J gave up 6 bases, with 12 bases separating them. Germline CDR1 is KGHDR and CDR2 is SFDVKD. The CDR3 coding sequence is TGTGCCACCAGTGTTGGTCAGGGGAATGGCTACACCTTC. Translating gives CATSVGQGNGYTF.

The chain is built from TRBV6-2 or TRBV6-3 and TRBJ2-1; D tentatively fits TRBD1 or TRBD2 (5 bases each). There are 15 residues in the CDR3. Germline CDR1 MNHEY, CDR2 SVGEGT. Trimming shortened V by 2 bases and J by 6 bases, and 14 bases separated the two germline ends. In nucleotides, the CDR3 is TGTGCCAGCAGTTACCAACGGGGCCTCCTCAATGAGCAGTTCTTC. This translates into CASSYQRGLLNEQFF.

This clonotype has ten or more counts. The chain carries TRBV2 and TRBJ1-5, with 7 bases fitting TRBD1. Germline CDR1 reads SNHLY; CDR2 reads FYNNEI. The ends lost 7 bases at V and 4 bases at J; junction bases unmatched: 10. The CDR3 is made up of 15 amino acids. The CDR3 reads CASTPRTGANQPQHF. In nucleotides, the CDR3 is TGTGCCAGCACCCCAAGGACAGGCGCGAATCAGCCCCAGCATTTT.

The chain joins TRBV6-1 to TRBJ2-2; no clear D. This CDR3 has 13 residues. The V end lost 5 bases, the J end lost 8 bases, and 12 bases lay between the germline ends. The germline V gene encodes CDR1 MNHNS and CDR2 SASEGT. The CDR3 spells CASSIGAEGELFF. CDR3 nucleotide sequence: TGTGCCAGCAGTATCGGAGCAGAAGGGGAGCTGTTTTTT.

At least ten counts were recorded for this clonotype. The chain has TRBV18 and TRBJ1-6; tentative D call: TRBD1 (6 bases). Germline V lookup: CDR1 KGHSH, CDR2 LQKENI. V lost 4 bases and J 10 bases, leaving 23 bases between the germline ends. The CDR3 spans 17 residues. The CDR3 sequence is CASSLLNRVMSSSPLHF. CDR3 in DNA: TGTGCCAGCTCACTTCTAAACAGGGTGATGTCTAGCTCACCCCTCCACTTT. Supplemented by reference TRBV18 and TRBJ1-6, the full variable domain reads NAGVMQNPRHLVRRRGQEARLRCSPMKGHSHVYWYRQLPEEGLKFMVYLQKENIIDESGMPKERFSAEFPKEGPSILRIQQVVRGDSAAYFCASSLLNRVMSSSPLHFGNGTRLTVT.

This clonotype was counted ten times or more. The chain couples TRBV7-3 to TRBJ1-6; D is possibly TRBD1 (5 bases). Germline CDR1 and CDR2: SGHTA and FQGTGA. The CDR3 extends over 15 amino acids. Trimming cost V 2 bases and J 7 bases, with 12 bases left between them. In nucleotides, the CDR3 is TGTGCCAGCAGCTTATCAGGGCCGGGAAATTCACCCCTCCACTTT. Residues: CASSLSGPGNSPLHF.

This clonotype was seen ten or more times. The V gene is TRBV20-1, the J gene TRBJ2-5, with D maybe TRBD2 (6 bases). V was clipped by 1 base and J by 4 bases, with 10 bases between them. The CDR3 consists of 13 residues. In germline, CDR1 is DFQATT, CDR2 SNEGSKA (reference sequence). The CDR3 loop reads CSARVGGPETQYF. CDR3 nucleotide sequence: TGCAGTGCTAGAGTGGGGGGACCAGAGACCCAGTACTTC.

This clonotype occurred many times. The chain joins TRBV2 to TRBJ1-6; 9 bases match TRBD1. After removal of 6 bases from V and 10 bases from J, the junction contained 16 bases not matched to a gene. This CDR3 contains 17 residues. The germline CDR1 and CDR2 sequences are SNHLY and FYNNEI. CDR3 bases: TGTGCCAGCAGGACCCGGGACAGGGTTCTAGGGGGCTCACCCCTCCACTTT. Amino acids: CASRTRDRVLGGSPLHF.

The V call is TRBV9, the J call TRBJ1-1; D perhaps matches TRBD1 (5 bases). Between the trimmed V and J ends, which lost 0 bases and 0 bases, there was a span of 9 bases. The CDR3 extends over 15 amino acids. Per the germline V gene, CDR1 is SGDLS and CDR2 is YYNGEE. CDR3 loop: CASSVVGGMNTEAFF. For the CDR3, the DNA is TGTGCCAGCAGCGTAGTGGGGGGGATGAACACTGAAGCTTTCTTT.

Here the CDR3 DNA reads TGTGCCAGCACTCGCGGACAGGGAAGAGGAAACACCATATATTTT. It encodes CASTRGQGRGNTIYF. This chain connects TRBV6-1 to TRBJ1-3; 8 positions match TRBD1. V shed 7 bases, J shed 4 bases, and the junction held 9 bases outside the gene matches. This CDR3 is 15 amino acids long. The V gene's germline CDR1 is MNHNS and CDR2 SASEGT.

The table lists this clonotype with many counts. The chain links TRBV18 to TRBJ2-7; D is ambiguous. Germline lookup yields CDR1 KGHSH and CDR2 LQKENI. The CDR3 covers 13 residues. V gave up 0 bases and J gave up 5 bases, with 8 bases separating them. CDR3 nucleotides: TGTGCCAGCTCACCACCCCTATTGGACGAGCAGTACTTC. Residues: CASSPPLLDEQYF.

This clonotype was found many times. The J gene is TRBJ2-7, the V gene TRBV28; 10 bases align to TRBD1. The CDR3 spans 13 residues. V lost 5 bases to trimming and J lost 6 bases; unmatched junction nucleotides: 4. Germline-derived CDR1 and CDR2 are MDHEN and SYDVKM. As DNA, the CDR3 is TGTGCCAGCAGTCTCGACAGGGGGCTCGAGCAGTACTTC. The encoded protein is CASSLDRGLEQYF. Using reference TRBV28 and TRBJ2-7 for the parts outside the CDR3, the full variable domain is DVKVTQSSRYLVKRTGEKVFLECVQDMDHENMFWYRQDPGLGLRLIYFSYDVKMKEKGDIPEGYSVSREKKERFSLILESASTNQTSMYLCASSLDRGLEQYFGPGTRLTVT.

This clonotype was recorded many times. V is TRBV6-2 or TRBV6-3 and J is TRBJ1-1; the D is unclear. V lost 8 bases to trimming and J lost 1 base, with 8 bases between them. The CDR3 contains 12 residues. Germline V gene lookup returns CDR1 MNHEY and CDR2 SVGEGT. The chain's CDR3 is CASRFANTEAFF. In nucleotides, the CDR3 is TGTGCCAGCCGGTTTGCGAACACTGAAGCTTTCTTT.